This T cell receptor beta chain was profiled in a study of blood T cell repertoires in COVID-19. Study background: Samples representing acute and convalescent COVID-19 were sourced from the United States, Italy and Spain.

The germline gives CDR1 KGHDR, CDR2 SFDVKD. V lost 4 bases and J 5 bases, leaving 12 bases between the germline ends. This CDR3 has 14 amino acids. Sequencing used immunoSEQ multiplex PCR; TCRdb keeps in-frame clones, though not all of them. In the table there are about 200,000 clones, around 88% of which are singletons. Material: peripheral blood. This TCR came from a woman in her fifties or sixties with acute or convalescent COVID-19. V and J are TRBV24-1 and TRBJ2-3; tentative D call: TRBD1 (6 bases). This chain's CDR3 is CATSDLGAIDTQYF. CDR3 DNA: TGTGCCACCAGTGACCTGGGGGCAATAGATACGCAGTATTTT.